These 15 T cell receptor beta chains came from one sample sequenced in a study of early T cells in non-severe SARS-CoV-2 infection. TCRdb re-analysed the 5' RACE reads in MiXCR, keeping a single row per CDR3 protein. The data show tens of thousands of distinct CDR3 sequences, about 6.4% seen once. The material was whole blood, obtained at baseline. The receptors were gathered from an adult who was a healthcare worker with PCR-confirmed SARS-CoV-2 infection or an uninfected control (not recorded which).

This clonotype has at least ten counts. The chain combines TRBV6-5 with TRBJ1-1; D is perhaps TRBD1 (5 bases). V lost 8 bases and J 5 bases, leaving 15 bases between the germline ends. CDR1 and CDR2 from the germline V gene are MNHEY and SVGAGI. The CDR3 covers 13 residues. CDR3 sequence: CASSRGISTEAFF. DNA of the CDR3: TGTGCCAGCTCAAGGGGAATTTCGACTGAAGCTTTCTTT.

This clonotype has ten or more counts. This chain joins TRBV27 and TRBJ1-1; D ambiguous. V shed 6 bases and J shed 7 bases, with 15 bases lying between them. The CDR3 runs 13 residues. Germline CDR1 MNHEY, CDR2 SMNVEV (reference sequence). This CDR3 reads CASRFSPPGEAFF. CDR3 DNA sequence: TGTGCCAGCAGATTTTCCCCGCCGGGTGAAGCTTTCTTT.

This chain joins TRBV29-1 and TRBJ2-5; no firm D call. CDR3 length equals 12 residues. V dropped 7 bases and J dropped 1 base, with 10 bases sitting between them. Germline CDR1 SQVTM, CDR2 ANQGSEA. CDR3 sequence (DNA): TGCAGCGCCCAGCTCGGCCAAGAGACCCAGTACTTC. Protein sequence: CSAQLGQETQYF.

This clonotype was seen at least ten times. The gene calls are TRBV7-2 and TRBJ2-7, with 7 positions matching TRBD1. The CDR3 consists of 15 residues. V gave up 3 bases and J gave up 2 bases; unmatched junction bases: 7. Germline V gene sequence: CDR1 SGHTA, CDR2 FQGNSA. The CDR3 DNA sequence: TGTGCCAGCAGCTTGGTGAGACAGGGTCCCTACGAGCAGTACTTC. Amino acids: CASSLVRQGPYEQYF.

This clonotype was counted many times. The V call is TRBV18, the J call TRBJ2-7; no reliable D call. Trimming took 3 bases from V and 3 from J, leaving 6 bases between them. CDR1 and CDR2 (germline): KGHSH, LQKENI. The CDR3 has 12 residues. CDR3 in DNA: TGTGCCAGCTCACCGGGTCTCTACGAGCAGTACTTC. Translating it yields CASSPGLYEQYF.

This clonotype was picked up a small number of times. J is TRBJ2-2 and V is TRBV10-2; 8 nucleotides match TRBD2. CDR1 and CDR2 (germline): WSHSY, SAAADI. The CDR3 extends over 14 amino acids. V gave up 10 bases and J gave up 4 bases; unmatched junction bases: 8. The CDR3: CATGGSSGTGELFF. CDR3 bases: TGCGCCACGGGGGGGTCTAGCGGCACCGGGGAGCTGTTTTTT.

In this sample, this clonotype turned up many times. J is TRBJ1-2 and V is TRBV12-3 or TRBV12-4, with 9 nucleotides matching TRBD1. The CDR3 runs to 14 residues. The V segment lost 5 bases and the J segment 2 bases; nucleotides outside the gene matches: 3. The chain's CDR3 is CASSPDRGNYGYTF. CDR3 sequence (DNA): TGTGCCAGCAGTCCCGACAGGGGGAACTATGGCTACACCTTC.

This clonotype was observed at least ten times. V is TRBV29-1 and J is TRBJ1-1, with D possibly being TRBD1 (5 bases). Trimming removed 7 bases from V and 8 bases from J, with 11 bases in between. This CDR3 region has 10 residues. Germline CDR1 and CDR2: SQVTM and ANQGSEA. In nucleotides, the CDR3 is TGCAGCGCCCAGACAGACGAAGCTTTCTTT. Translated, it gives CSAQTDEAFF.

This clonotype has at least ten counts. This chain connects TRBV12-3 or TRBV12-4 to TRBJ1-3, with unresolved D. V was clipped by 5 bases and J by 0 bases, with 8 bases between them. This CDR3 spans 14 amino acids. The CDR3 loop reads CASSPLNSGNTIYF. For the CDR3, the DNA is TGTGCCAGCAGTCCCCTCAACTCTGGAAACACCATATATTTT.

V usage is TRBV7-9 and J usage is TRBJ1-1, with TRBD1 matching over 7 bases. The CDR3 spans 15 residues. The V gene end was trimmed by 1 base and the J gene end by 1 base; junction bases not matched to a gene: 3. From germline, CDR1 is SEHNR and CDR2 FQNEAQ (reference sequence). DNA of the CDR3: TGTGCCAGCAGCTTAGGGGGACAGAAGAACACTGAAGCTTTCTTT. It specifies CASSLGGQKNTEAFF.

The CDR3 sequence is CASRTANTGELFF. The CDR3, as DNA: TGTGCCAGCAGGACAGCGAACACCGGGGAGCTGTTTTTT. The genes are TRBV7-3 and TRBJ2-2; possibly TRBD1 for D (5 bases). Germline values: CDR1 SGHTA, CDR2 FQGTGA. Between the trimmed V and J ends, which lost 6 bases and 0 bases, there was a span of 5 bases. CDR3 length: 13 amino acids.

Here the CDR3 reads CASSSSKRGGAYEQYF. CDR3 nucleotides: TGCGCCAGCAGTTCCTCTAAGCGGGGGGGAGCATACGAGCAGTACTTC. This chain links TRBV10-1 with TRBJ2-7; 10 positions agree with TRBD2. This CDR3 has 16 residues. Germline assignment: CDR1 WNHNN and CDR2 SYGVQD (reference sequence). The junction had 11 bases not matched to a gene; V was cut back by 5 bases and J by 4 bases.

In this sample, this clonotype turned up many times. The chain joins TRBV6-2 or TRBV6-3 to TRBJ2-3; D tentatively reads TRBD1 or TRBD2 (5 bases each). The CDR3 is made up of 15 amino acids. V was trimmed by 7 bases and J by 2 bases, leaving 16 bases between them. Germline values: CDR1 MNHEY, CDR2 SVGEGT. The CDR3 DNA sequence: TGTGCCAGCACCCTCGGGACCCTACTCACAGATACGCAGTATTTT. As protein: CASTLGTLLTDTQYF.

There are a few counts of this clonotype. This chain joins TRBV13 and TRBJ2-3; D remains ambiguous. Trimming removed 4 bases at V and 6 bases at J, with 11 bases between. The germline V gene encodes CDR1 PRHDT and CDR2 FYEKMQ (reference sequence). This CDR3 has 13 amino acids. The CDR3 DNA follows: TGTGCCAGCAGCTATACAGCCGGTGATACGCAGTATTTT. Protein product: CASSYTAGDTQYF.

The chain combines TRBV9 with TRBJ2-3; D is undetermined. The CDR3 totals 13 residues. The V and J ends lost 3 bases and 2 bases respectively, with 7 bases between them. In germline, CDR1 is SGDLS, CDR2 YYNGEE. In nucleotides, the CDR3 is TGTGCCAGCAGCGATGGTAACACAGATACGCAGTATTTT. As protein: CASSDGNTDTQYF.